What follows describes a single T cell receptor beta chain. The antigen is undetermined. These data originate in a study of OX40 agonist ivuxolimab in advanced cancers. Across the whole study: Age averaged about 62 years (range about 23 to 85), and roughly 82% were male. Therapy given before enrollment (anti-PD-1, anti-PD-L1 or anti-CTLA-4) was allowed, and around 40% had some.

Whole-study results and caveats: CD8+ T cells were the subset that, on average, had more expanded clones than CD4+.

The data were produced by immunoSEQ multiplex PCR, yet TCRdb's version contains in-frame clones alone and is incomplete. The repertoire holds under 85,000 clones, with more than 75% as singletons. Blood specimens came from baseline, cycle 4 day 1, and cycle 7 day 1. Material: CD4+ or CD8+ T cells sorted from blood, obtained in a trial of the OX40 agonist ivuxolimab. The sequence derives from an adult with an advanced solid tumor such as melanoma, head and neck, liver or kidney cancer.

Here the CDR3 reads CASSLARTGRETQYF. The CDR3 DNA sequence: TGTGCCAGCAGCTTAGCGCGGACAGGGAGAGAGACCCAGTACTTC. The chain is built from TRBV7-7 and TRBJ2-5; 8 positions match TRBD1. J lost 4 bases, V lost 0 bases, and 4 bases had no gene match. The CDR3 length is 15 residues. The germline CDR1 and CDR2 sequences are SSHAT and FNYEAQ (reference sequence).